Below are 22 T cell receptor beta chains sequenced from a single sample in a study of T cells in Graves' hyperthyroidism and ophthalmopathy. The TCR beta CDR3 regions underwent amplification using RNA transcripts as the source. The HTBI set primed first-round TCR CDR3 RT-PCR. Each CDR3 protein is one row after TCRdb ran MiXCR on the multiplex PCR reads. The sample has 600,000 to 750,000 distinct CDR3 sequences; roughly 17% are singletons. The sequenced sample was blood. The origin of the receptors is a man aged 45-65 years with Graves' hyperthyroidism.

The gene calls are TRBV10-3 and TRBJ2-3; TRBD1 might be the D (6 bases). V was cut by 0 bases and J by 2 bases, with 18 bases left in between. CDR1 ENHRY and CDR2 SYGVKD come from the germline V gene. The CDR3 sequence is 18 residues long. CDR3 coding DNA: TGTGCCATCAGTGAGTCAAACGGCCAGGGGTATAACACAGATACGCAGTATTTT. Translating it yields CAISESNGQGYNTDTQYF.

The chain carries TRBV10-3 and TRBJ1-2, with D tentatively TRBD1 (5 bases). The CDR3 extends over 14 amino acids. Germline-derived CDR1 and CDR2 are ENHRY and SYGVKD. V was trimmed by 0 bases and J by 3 bases, leaving 8 bases between them. Here the CDR3 DNA reads TGTGCCATCAGTGAGTCGCTGGGGGACTATGGCTACACCTTC. Translating gives CAISESLGDYGYTF.

This clonotype has a count of ten or more. The rearrangement joins TRBV27 to TRBJ2-2, with 13 nucleotides matching TRBD2. The CDR3 extends over 18 amino acids. Germline assignment: CDR1 MNHEY and CDR2 SMNVEV (reference sequence). The J segment lost 4 bases and the V segment lost 1 base, leaving 6 bases of the junction unmatched. This CDR3 reads CASSLFGLAGVGTGELFF. CDR3 in DNA: TGTGCCAGCAGTTTATTCGGACTAGCGGGAGTTGGCACCGGGGAGCTGTTTTTT.

The chain joins TRBV30 to TRBJ2-5; 14 bases are shared with TRBD2. J gave up 3 bases and V 4 bases, and 1 base lay outside the gene matches. Germline CDR1 reads GTSNPN; CDR2 reads SVGIG (reference sequence). The length of the CDR3 is 14 residues. Written as DNA, the CDR3 is TGTGCCTGGAAGGGACTAGCGGGAGAAGAGACCCAGTACTTC. This sequence encodes CAWKGLAGEETQYF.

This clonotype has a handful of counts. The gene calls are TRBV5-5 and TRBJ1-5; 8 bases agree with TRBD1. Germline CDR1 is SGHKS and CDR2 is YYEKEE (reference sequence). Trimming cost V 4 bases and J 9 bases; bases outside gene matches: 12. The CDR3 runs 15 residues. The CDR3, as DNA: TGTGCCAGCAGCCCTGGACAGGGTGTTCTAAGGCCCCAGCATTTT. Residues: CASSPGQGVLRPQHF.

V is TRBV12-3 or TRBV12-4 and J is TRBJ2-7; 7 nucleotides line up with TRBD2. The CDR3 extends over 17 amino acids. The ends lost 6 bases at V and 3 bases at J; junction bases unmatched: 17. CDR3 protein: CASSRYGGGRASYEQYF. The CDR3 region has the DNA TGTGCCAGCAGCCGTTACGGGGGAGGGCGGGCCAGCTACGAGCAGTACTTC.

This clonotype was picked up many times. This chain connects TRBV12-3 or TRBV12-4 to TRBJ2-2; a possible D gene is TRBD1 (5 bases). The CDR3 is 16 amino acids. V was trimmed by 1 base and J by 7 bases, leaving 16 bases between them. CDR3 region: CASSLDWTSRGGELFF. Here the CDR3 DNA reads TGTGCCAGCAGTTTAGATTGGACAAGCCGAGGCGGGGAGCTGTTTTTT.

This clonotype was recorded many times. The chain has TRBV29-1 and TRBJ1-5; 7 nucleotides line up with TRBD1. The CDR3 covers 14 residues. Germline loops: CDR1 SQVTM, CDR2 ANQGSEA. After removal of 5 bases from V and 2 bases from J, the junction contained 6 bases not matched to a gene. The CDR3 DNA is TGCAGCGTTACAGGGGCTCATGGCAATCAGCCCCAGCATTTT. Protein: CSVTGAHGNQPQHF.

There are many counts of this clonotype. The gene calls are TRBV7-2 and TRBJ2-7; 12 nucleotides line up with TRBD1. Germline values: CDR1 SGHTA, CDR2 FQGNSA. With V trimmed by 0 bases and J by 6 bases, 3 bases remained unmatched. This CDR3 contains 15 residues. CDR3 DNA sequence: TGTGCCAGCAGCTTAGCAGGGACAGGGGGCATCGAGCAGTACTTC. Residues: CASSLAGTGGIEQYF.

In this sample, this clonotype turned up many times. V is TRBV20-1 and J is TRBJ2-7; 8 bases are shared with TRBD2. J lost 7 bases, V lost 5 bases, and 10 bases had no gene match. Germline V gene lookup returns CDR1 DFQATT and CDR2 SNEGSKA (reference sequence). The length of the CDR3 is 13 residues. DNA for the CDR3: TGCAGTGCTCCCCCGGGAGGGCCTAGGGAGCAGTACTTC. Its translation is CSAPPGGPREQYF.

The chain employs TRBV10-3 and TRBJ2-3, with no clear D. The V and J ends lost 5 bases and 4 bases respectively, with 4 bases between them. The CDR3 sequence is 11 residues long. Per the germline V gene, CDR1 is ENHRY and CDR2 is SYGVKD. The CDR3 protein is CAISNADTQYF. CDR3 DNA sequence: TGTGCCATCAGTAATGCAGATACGCAGTATTTT.

At least ten counts were recorded for this clonotype. V gene TRBV27 combines with J gene TRBJ2-7; TRBD1 matches 7 bases. Germline V CDR1 and CDR2: MNHEY, SMNVEV (reference sequence). This CDR3 is built from 14 residues. J gave up 1 base and V 5 bases, and 5 bases lay outside the gene matches. The CDR3 sequence: CASSTGTESYEQYF. Here the CDR3 DNA reads TGTGCCAGCAGTACGGGGACAGAATCCTACGAGCAGTACTTC.

This clonotype showed up just a few times. CDR3 protein: CAISEASGSPTDTQYF. The CDR3 coding sequence is TGTGCCATCAGTGAGGCTAGCGGGAGTCCCACAGATACGCAGTATTTT. The chain employs TRBV10-3 and TRBJ2-3, with 10 bases aligning to TRBD2. This CDR3 has 16 amino acids. J lost 2 bases, V lost 2 bases, and 4 bases had no gene match. In germline, CDR1 is ENHRY, CDR2 SYGVKD.

The chain uses TRBV6-4 and TRBJ2-3; D is ambiguous. Per germline, CDR1 MRHNA and CDR2 SNTAGT. This CDR3 is 13 amino acids long. V lost 3 bases and J lost 4, with 8 bases in between. CDR3 sequence reads: CASSEVESDTQYF. The DNA for the CDR3 is TGTGCCAGCAGTGAAGTCGAGTCAGATACGCAGTATTTT.

This clonotype was found many times. The rearrangement uses TRBV5-1 and TRBJ2-7; unclear D gene. The germline V and J ends were trimmed by 1 base and 6 bases, with 11 bases remaining between them. The germline V gene has CDR1 SGHRS and CDR2 YFSETQ. The CDR3 consists of 13 residues. The CDR3 here is CASSLLSLSEQYF. CDR3 DNA sequence: TGCGCCAGCAGCTTGTTGTCACTGTCCGAGCAGTACTTC.

This clonotype was seen a few times. This rearrangement joins TRBV28 to TRBJ2-7; D possibly corresponds to TRBD1 (5 bases). The V end was cut by 4 bases, the J end by 5 bases, with 21 bases between. The CDR3 is 16 residues long. Germline V gene lookup returns CDR1 MDHEN and CDR2 SYDVKM. The CDR3 loop is CASSSASRTQFDEQYF. CDR3 nucleotides: TGTGCCAGCAGTTCAGCCTCCCGGACACAATTCGACGAGCAGTACTTC. Complete variable domain (other parts from reference TRBV28 and TRBJ2-7): DVKVTQSSRYLVKRTGEKVFLECVQDMDHENMFWYRQDPGLGLRLIYFSYDVKMKEKGDIPEGYSVSREKKERFSLILESASTNQTSMYLCASSSASRTQFDEQYFGPGTRLTVT.

V usage is TRBV5-1 and J usage is TRBJ2-6, with a possible D match to TRBD1 (6 bases). Germline CDR1 reads SGHRS; CDR2 reads YFSETQ. V dropped 4 bases and J dropped 0 bases, with 11 bases sitting between them. The CDR3 spans 16 residues. The CDR3 region has the DNA TGCGCCAGCAGCAGGGACACTAGCTCTGGGGCCAACGTCCTGACTTTC. This translates into CASSRDTSSGANVLTF. Combining the CDR3 with reference TRBV5-1 and TRBJ2-6 gives the whole variable domain KAGVTQTPRYLIKTRGQQVTLSCSPISGHRSVSWYQQTPGQGLQFLFEYFSETQRNKGNFPGRFSGRQFSNSRSEMNVSTLELGDSALYLCASSRDTSSGANVLTFGAGSRLTVL.

The chain links TRBV10-2 to TRBJ2-7; D is possibly TRBD1 (6 bases). CDR1 WSHSY and CDR2 SAAADI come from the germline V gene. This CDR3 comprises 14 residues. V was trimmed by 10 bases and J by 0 bases, leaving 16 bases between them. The DNA of the CDR3 is TGCGCCACTCTCCCCGGGACAAACTCCTACGAGCAGTACTTC. It specifies CATLPGTNSYEQYF.

This clonotype was detected many times. V usage is TRBV7-9 and J usage is TRBJ1-1; D is ambiguous. This CDR3 has 13 residues. Germline V lookup: CDR1 SEHNR, CDR2 FQNEAQ (reference sequence). Trimming shortened V by 4 bases and J by 5 bases, and 11 bases separated the two germline ends. In DNA form, the CDR3 reads TGTGCCAGCAGCTCACAGTTAGGAACTGAAGCTTTCTTT. Its translation: CASSSQLGTEAFF.

Written as DNA, the CDR3 is TGTGCCAGCAGCTTAGGGGGCTGGACAGGGGGGAACTATGGCTACACCTTC. This codes for CASSLGGWTGGNYGYTF. The chain is built from TRBV7-2 and TRBJ1-2, with 10 nucleotides matching TRBD1. Trimming at V came to 1 base and at J to 2 bases, leaving 7 bases not matched to a gene. The CDR3 is made up of 17 amino acids. Germline CDR1 SGHTA, CDR2 FQGNSA.

This clonotype was counted ten times or more. The gene calls are TRBV28 and TRBJ2-7; D might be TRBD2 (5 bases). This CDR3 is 15 amino acids long. Germline V gives CDR1 MDHEN, CDR2 SYDVKM. With 3 bases removed from V and 0 bases from J, the gap between germline ends came to 12 bases. The CDR3 sequence is CASSLSTGDSYEQYF. CDR3 DNA sequence: TGTGCCAGCAGTTTGAGCACCGGGGACTCCTACGAGCAGTACTTC.

To note about this clonotype: Relative to the germline gene, one junction end is altered; a read error may explain this. The rearrangement joins TRBV3-1 to TRBJ2-4; no firm D call. This CDR3 is 16 amino acids long. Germline CDR1 and CDR2: LGHDT and YNNKEL (reference sequence). The CDR3 region has the DNA TGTACCAGCAGCCCCTTAGGGTCAATGGCCAAAAACATTCAGTACTTC. It codes for CTSSPLGSMAKNIQYF.